The source of this T cell receptor (beta chain) is a study of T-cell memory formation after mild COVID-19. Germline V lookup: CDR1 SNHLY, CDR2 FYNNEI. The germline V and J ends were trimmed by 6 bases and 9 bases, with 12 bases remaining between them. CDR3 length: 12 residues. Each CDR3 protein gets one entry after TCRdb re-called the 5' RACE reads with MiXCR. Of hundreds of thousands of distinct CDR3 sequences listed, roughly a fifth are singletons. This clonotype was counted a few times. The receptor comes from an adult woman who had mild COVID-19 (a few samples of this study predate the infection). Cell type and time point are not known. The rearrangement uses TRBV2 and TRBJ2-1, with a weak D call TRBD2 (6 bases). The specimen was PBMCs or a T cell subset sorted from them (not recorded which). CDR3: CASRVMGGEQFF. The CDR3 nucleotides read TGTGCCAGCAGGGTAATGGGGGGTGAGCAGTTCTTC.